The 13 T cell receptor beta chains listed next were all sequenced from one sample in a study of T cell responses to AZD1222 COVID-19 vaccine. Sequencing was performed with immunoSEQ multiplex PCR; in TCRdb, only in-frame clones are kept and a portion is missing. This sample carries 85,000 to 95,000 clones, roughly 89% of them seen once, and the ten largest clones take 8.4%. The material sequenced was peripheral blood, taken on day 0 of AZD1222 vaccination. Receptors were obtained from an adult in good health.

In this sample, this clone turned up a few times. The chain employs TRBV10-2 and TRBJ1-2; weak D call: TRBD1 (6 bases). CDR3 size: 14 residues. Trimming pared 7 bases from V and 2 bases from J, leaving 14 bases between. Germline CDR1 reads WSHSY; CDR2 reads SAAADI. CDR3 sequence (DNA): TGCGCCAGCACCGATTGGACAGCAAACTATGGCTACACCTTC. Amino acid sequence: CASTDWTANYGYTF.

The CDR3 sequence: CASSFESDYGYTF. The DNA for the CDR3 is TGCGCCAGCAGCTTCGAGTCGGACTATGGCTACACCTTC. The chain joins TRBV5-1 to TRBJ1-2; D is ambiguous. Trimming shortened V by 2 bases and J by 3 bases, and 8 bases separated the two germline ends. Per germline, CDR1 SGHRS and CDR2 YFSETQ. The CDR3 runs 13 residues. Combining the CDR3 with reference TRBV5-1 and TRBJ1-2 gives the whole variable domain KAGVTQTPRYLIKTRGQQVTLSCSPISGHRSVSWYQQTPGQGLQFLFEYFSETQRNKGNFPGRFSGRQFSNSRSEMNVSTLELGDSALYLCASSFESDYGYTFGSGTRLTVV.

This chain's CDR3 is CASSPEIGQVNTEAFF. The CDR3 DNA is TGTGCCAGCTCACCCGAAATTGGACAGGTGAACACTGAAGCTTTCTTT. The chain employs TRBV18 and TRBJ1-1, with TRBD1 identical over 7 bases. The V segment lost 3 bases and the J segment 0 bases; nucleotides outside the gene matches: 7. The CDR3 length is 16 residues. Germline CDR1 is KGHSH and CDR2 is LQKENI.

This clone appeared a single time. The rearrangement links TRBV10-3 to TRBJ2-5, with 7 bases matching TRBD2. Germline trimming cut 5 bases from V and 2 bases from J; bases unmatched to any gene: 8. CDR3 length: 15 amino acids. Germline assignment: CDR1 ENHRY and CDR2 SYGVKD. The CDR3: CAISRASGAQETQYF. CDR3 bases: TGTGCCATCAGTAGGGCGAGCGGGGCGCAAGAGACCCAGTACTTC.

The rearrangement uses TRBV9 and TRBJ2-4, with TRBD2 matching over 12 bases. V lost 1 base and J lost 2; bases outside the gene matches: 10. Per germline, CDR1 SGDLS and CDR2 YYNGEE. The CDR3 length is 19 residues. CDR3 nucleotide sequence: TGTGCCAGCAGCGTACGGGCTAGCGGGGGGGCGGTTTCCAAAAACATTCAGTACTTC. This encodes CASSVRASGGAVSKNIQYF.

The V and J genes are TRBV5-6 and TRBJ2-2; TRBD2 might be the D (6 bases). Trimming took off 2 bases at V and 5 bases at J, with 7 bases between the two ends. This CDR3 is built from 13 residues. CDR1 is SGHDT, CDR2 YYEEEE, per germline. CDR3 in amino acids: CASSFGGTGELFF. The CDR3 nucleotides are TGTGCCAGCAGCTTCGGGGGAACCGGGGAGCTGTTTTTT.

This clone was picked up one time. This chain links TRBV4-3 with TRBJ1-1; D is ambiguous. The CDR3 covers 17 residues. The V gene lost 0 bases and the J gene lost 1 base, with 15 bases spanning the gap. Germline V CDR1 and CDR2: LGHNA, YSLEER. The CDR3 region has the DNA TGCGCCAGCAGCCAAGATTATGGGTCAGAACAGAACACTGAAGCTTTCTTT. This gives the protein CASSQDYGSEQNTEAFF.

The gene calls are TRBV11-2 and TRBJ1-6; no clear D. Per germline, CDR1 SGHAT and CDR2 FQNNGV. The V and J ends lost 5 bases and 9 bases respectively, with 11 bases between them. This CDR3 is 13 amino acids long. The CDR3 DNA reads TGTGCCAGCAGCCCCCAGACCCCTTCACCCCTCCACTTT. Its translation is CASSPQTPSPLHF. Drawing the rest from reference TRBV11-2 and TRBJ1-6, the complete variable domain is EAGVAQSPRYKIIEKRQSVAFWCNPISGHATLYWYQQILGQGPKLLIQFQNNGVVDDSQLPKDRFSAERLKGVDSTLKIQPAKLEDSAVYLCASSPQTPSPLHFGNGTRLTVT.

The genes are TRBV5-1 and TRBJ2-1, with no clear D. The V gene's germline CDR1 is SGHRS and CDR2 YFSETQ. CDR3 length: 15 amino acids. The V end lost 3 bases, the J end lost 1 base, and 11 bases lay between the germline ends. The CDR3 loop reads CASSSQSVSYNEQFF. CDR3 sequence (DNA): TGCGCCAGCAGCTCCCAGTCAGTGTCCTACAATGAGCAGTTCTTC.

This clone was found a few times. This sequence joins TRBV7-9 and TRBJ2-7, with a tentative D call TRBD2 (6 bases). Germline V lookup: CDR1 SEHNR, CDR2 FQNEAQ (reference sequence). V lost 5 bases and J 2 bases, leaving 7 bases between the germline ends. The CDR3 loop spans 12 amino acids. DNA for the CDR3: TGTGCCAGCAGCGCGGGGCCCTACGAGCAGTACTTC. As protein: CASSAGPYEQYF.

The V gene is TRBV12-3 or TRBV12-4, the J gene TRBJ1-6; D gene ambiguous. The CDR3 runs 13 residues. V was cut by 7 bases and J by 8 bases, with 12 bases left in between. The CDR3 DNA sequence: TGTGCCAGCACCAAGAGCGCGGATTCACCCCTCCACTTT. As protein: CASTKSADSPLHF.

The chain has TRBV7-8 and TRBJ1-1; D is undetermined. Trimming took off 5 bases at V and 1 base at J, with 17 bases between the two ends. CDR1 is SGHVS, CDR2 FQNEAQ, per germline. The CDR3 loop spans 16 amino acids. In DNA, the CDR3 is TGTGCCAGCAGCGATCTTGCACTCGACCGGAACACTGAAGCTTTCTTT. Protein product: CASSDLALDRNTEAFF.

The rearrangement links TRBV28 to TRBJ1-5; the D gene is possibly TRBD1 (6 bases). CDR3 length: 13 amino acids. V lost 8 bases and J 1 base, leaving 9 bases between the germline ends. Germline V gives CDR1 MDHEN, CDR2 SYDVKM. CDR3 in amino acids: CASRGASNQPQHF. DNA of the CDR3: TGTGCCAGCCGGGGGGCAAGCAATCAGCCCCAGCATTTT. Complete variable domain (other parts from reference TRBV28 and TRBJ1-5): DVKVTQSSRYLVKRTGEKVFLECVQDMDHENMFWYRQDPGLGLRLIYFSYDVKMKEKGDIPEGYSVSREKKERFSLILESASTNQTSMYLCASRGASNQPQHFGDGTRLSIL.